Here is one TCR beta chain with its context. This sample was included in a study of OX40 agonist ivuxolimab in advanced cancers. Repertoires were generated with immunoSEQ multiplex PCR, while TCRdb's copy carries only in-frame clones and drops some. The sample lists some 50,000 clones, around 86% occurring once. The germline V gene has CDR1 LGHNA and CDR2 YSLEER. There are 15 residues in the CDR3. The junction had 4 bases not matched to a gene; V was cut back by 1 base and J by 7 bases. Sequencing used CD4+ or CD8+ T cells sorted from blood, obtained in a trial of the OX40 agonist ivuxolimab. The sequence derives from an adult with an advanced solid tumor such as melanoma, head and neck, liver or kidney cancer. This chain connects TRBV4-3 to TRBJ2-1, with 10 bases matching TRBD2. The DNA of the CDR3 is TGCGCCAGCAGCCAAGGAGCGGGGGGGCTGAATGAGCAGTTCTTC. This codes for CASSQGAGGLNEQFF.